These T cell receptor beta chains were read from a single sample in a study of blood T cell repertoires in COVID-19. TCRdb's table, derived via immunoSEQ multiplex PCR, lists solely in-frame clones and lacks some. The sample carries 150,000 to 200,000 clones, 60% to 85% recorded once. The sample consisted of peripheral blood. These receptors originate from a man in his sixties with acute or convalescent COVID-19. CDR3s include the opening cysteine and the closing phenylalanine or tryptophan. A D gene is named only where the DNA matches it firmly. Expanded clones get a size class; other rows say once, few or many, or leave the size out.

CDR3nt: TGTGCCAGCAGTTACTCGTCAATTCATGGCTACACCTTC; CDR3aa: CASSYSSIHGYTF; abundance: -; j_gene: TRBJ1-2; d_gene: -; v_gene: TRBV6-5
CDR3nt: TGTGCCAGCAGCCAAGAATTGAGAACTAATGAAAAACTGTTTTTT; CDR3aa: CASSQELRTNEKLFF; abundance: -; j_gene: TRBJ1-4; d_gene: -; v_gene: TRBV3-1/TRBV3-2
CDR3nt: TGTGCCAGCAGCCAAGAGACAGACGCTCTCCACAATGAGCAGTTCTTC; CDR3aa: CASSQETDALHNEQFF; abundance: -; j_gene: TRBJ2-1; d_gene: -; v_gene: TRBV3-1/TRBV3-2
CDR3nt: TGTGCCAGCAGTGATCTAGACAGGGGGCGAACTGGAAACACCATATATTTT; CDR3aa: CASSDLDRGRTGNTIYF; abundance: -; j_gene: TRBJ1-3; d_gene: TRBD1; v_gene: TRBV6-1
CDR3nt: TGTGCCAGCACCCGATTAAGGGGGGGCCGGGGCCAAGAGACCCAGTACTTC; CDR3aa: CASTRLRGGRGQETQYF; abundance: -; j_gene: TRBJ2-5; d_gene: -; v_gene: TRBV3-1/TRBV3-2
CDR3nt: TGTGCCAGCAGTGAAGCGGGAGCAGGGGGTCTCGGCGGCTACACCTTC; CDR3aa: CASSEAGAGGLGGYTF; abundance: few; j_gene: TRBJ1-2; d_gene: TRBD1; v_gene: TRBV2
CDR3nt: TGTGCCAGCAGCTTCGGGACAGGGGTATACGAGCAGTACTTC; CDR3aa: CASSFGTGVYEQYF; abundance: -; j_gene: TRBJ2-7; d_gene: TRBD1; v_gene: TRBV7-2
CDR3nt: TGTGCCAGTAGACAGACAGGGGCGGCCTACGAGCAGTACTTC; CDR3aa: CASRQTGAAYEQYF; abundance: -; j_gene: TRBJ2-7; d_gene: TRBD1; v_gene: TRBV19
CDR3nt: TGCGCCAGCAGCCGTGGACAGGGAGGTAGGAACACTGAAGCTTTCTTT; CDR3aa: CASSRGQGGRNTEAFF; abundance: once; j_gene: TRBJ1-1; d_gene: TRBD1; v_gene: TRBV4-1
CDR3nt: TGCAGCGCGAAGCCGCCGGGACAGGCGGGAGGCTACACCTTC; CDR3aa: CSAKPPGQAGGYTF; abundance: few; j_gene: TRBJ1-2; d_gene: TRBD1; v_gene: TRBV29-1
CDR3nt: TGTGCCAGCAGCCAGACAGGACATGGGTCAGTTTTTTGGAATGAGCAGTTCTTC; CDR3aa: CASSQTGHGSVFWNEQFF; abundance: -; j_gene: TRBJ2-1; d_gene: -; v_gene: TRBV14
CDR3nt: TGTGCCAGCAGCGTAGAATGGGGCGCCTACGAGCAGTACTTC; CDR3aa: CASSVEWGAYEQYF; abundance: -; j_gene: TRBJ2-7; d_gene: -; v_gene: TRBV9
CDR3nt: TGTGCCAGCAGCGTAGCTTCGGCGGGGGGAGGAGAGACCCAGTACTTC; CDR3aa: CASSVASAGGGETQYF; abundance: -; j_gene: TRBJ2-5; d_gene: TRBD2; v_gene: TRBV9
CDR3nt: TGTGCCAGCAGTGTCGACAGGGGGTGGTACGAGCAGTACTTC; CDR3aa: CASSVDRGWYEQYF; abundance: -; j_gene: TRBJ2-7; d_gene: TRBD1; v_gene: TRBV2
CDR3nt: TGTGCCAGCTGGACTAGCGGTTACACAGATACGCAGTATTTT; CDR3aa: CASWTSGYTDTQYF; abundance: once; j_gene: TRBJ2-3; d_gene: TRBD2; v_gene: TRBV2
CDR3nt: TGTGCCAGTAGTTCAGGGGAAAAGGTTGGAGGCTACACCTTC; CDR3aa: CASSSGEKVGGYTF; abundance: -; j_gene: TRBJ1-2; d_gene: -; v_gene: TRBV19
CDR3nt: TGTGCCACCAGCAGCACAGGCCACGGCTACACCTTC; CDR3aa: CATSSTGHGYTF; abundance: -; j_gene: TRBJ1-2; d_gene: -; v_gene: TRBV15
CDR3nt: TGTGCCACCAGTGATTTCACCGCCAGCTCCTACAATGAGCAGTTCTTC; CDR3aa: CATSDFTASSYNEQFF; abundance: -; j_gene: TRBJ2-1; d_gene: -; v_gene: TRBV24-1
CDR3nt: TGTGCCAGTAGTATAGCGGCGGGCTCCTACGAGCAGTACTTC; CDR3aa: CASSIAAGSYEQYF; abundance: -; j_gene: TRBJ2-7; d_gene: -; v_gene: TRBV19
CDR3nt: TGTGCCAGCACCCTAGGACAGGGTCAAGAGACCCAGTACTTC; CDR3aa: CASTLGQGQETQYF; abundance: -; j_gene: TRBJ2-5; d_gene: TRBD1; v_gene: TRBV9
CDR3nt: TGTGCCAGCAGCTTAGATTCGGCAGTAGCCAAGAACACTGAAGCTTTCTTT; CDR3aa: CASSLDSAVAKNTEAFF; abundance: -; j_gene: TRBJ1-1; d_gene: -; v_gene: TRBV7-3
CDR3nt: TGCGCCAGCAGTCTGAGCCGCCCTGGAAACACCATATATTTT; CDR3aa: CASSLSRPGNTIYF; abundance: -; j_gene: TRBJ1-3; d_gene: -; v_gene: TRBV5-1
CDR3nt: TGCGCCGCTTCGACAGGGCCCCCCTACGAGCAGTACTTC; CDR3aa: CAASTGPPYEQYF; abundance: -; j_gene: TRBJ2-7; d_gene: TRBD1; v_gene: TRBV23-1
CDR3nt: TGTGCCAGCAGGGGGGGTAGCAATCAGCCCCAGCATTTT; CDR3aa: CASRGGSNQPQHF; abundance: -; j_gene: TRBJ1-5; d_gene: -; v_gene: TRBV6-5
CDR3nt: TGTGCCAGCAGCTTGGGGACAGGGGGCTGGAACGAGCAGTACTTC; CDR3aa: CASSLGTGGWNEQYF; abundance: -; j_gene: TRBJ2-7; d_gene: TRBD1; v_gene: TRBV7-2
CDR3nt: TGCGCCAGCAGCTTGGGCGGGGTGGATCAGCCCCAGCATTTT; CDR3aa: CASSLGGVDQPQHF; abundance: -; j_gene: TRBJ1-5; d_gene: -; v_gene: TRBV5-1
CDR3nt: TGTGCCAGCGCGCAGGGGGCGAGTGGAAACACCATATATTTT; CDR3aa: CASAQGASGNTIYF; abundance: -; j_gene: TRBJ1-3; d_gene: TRBD1; v_gene: TRBV18
CDR3nt: TGTGCCACCAGCAGTGGGACCAAGACAGGGACGAACACCGGGGAGCTGTTTTTT; CDR3aa: CATSSGTKTGTNTGELFF; abundance: -; j_gene: TRBJ2-2; d_gene: TRBD1; v_gene: TRBV15
CDR3nt: TGTGCCAGCAGACCCGGGACAGGGGGCCTCTACGAGCAGTACTTC; CDR3aa: CASRPGTGGLYEQYF; abundance: -; j_gene: TRBJ2-7; d_gene: TRBD1; v_gene: TRBV28
CDR3nt: TGTGCCAGCAGTTTACGCGGCGAGCAGTACTTC; CDR3aa: CASSLRGEQYF; abundance: -; j_gene: TRBJ2-7; d_gene: -; v_gene: TRBV27
CDR3nt: TGCGCCACCCCGGGGGAGTCTCTTAGCAATCAGCCCCAGCATTTT; CDR3aa: CATPGESLSNQPQHF; abundance: -; j_gene: TRBJ1-5; d_gene: -; v_gene: TRBV10-1
CDR3nt: TGTGCTAGTGGTTTGCTGGGGCTGCAAGAGACCCAGTACTTC; CDR3aa: CASGLLGLQETQYF; abundance: -; j_gene: TRBJ2-5; d_gene: -; v_gene: TRBV12-5